This TCR beta chain was sequenced during a study of cytomegalovirus exposure and HLA in healthy donors. Study-level results: A later analysis reportedly found that, within productive TCRs, an Asian-associated ancestry cluster had fewer N-insertions than the mean observed across the roughly 700 donors. Reported findings show TCR beta sequences accurately forecast HLA-A and HLA-B alleles in most subjects. Reportedly, cytomegalovirus status was diagnosed with high sensitivity and specificity.

This CDR3 spans 14 amino acids. Trimming took off 0 bases at V and 2 bases at J, with 6 bases between the two ends. The germline V gene encodes CDR1 SGHNT and CDR2 YYREEE (reference sequence). The study ran its PCR with 60 Vbeta and 13 Jbeta primers. Original processing methods: The count from a later analysis was some 83 million unique TCR beta chains, 9.5 million to 11 million of them shared. The method was immunoSEQ multiplex PCR; TCRdb's version includes in-frame clones alone and lacks a portion of them. V, J and clone size reflect that table, while D and trimming were determined from the DNA. The sample yields roughly 140,000 clones, about 64% seen once. Only one count was recorded for this clone. Its target is not known. Different DNA sequences within this sample yield the same CDR3.

The chain carries TRBV5-4 and TRBJ1-5; D call uncertain. This receptor was taken from a woman aged 30 to 39 in good health and CMV-seropositive. The sample consisted of PBMCs. The CDR3 sequence: CASSLEGGNQPQHF. DNA for the CDR3: TGTGCCAGCAGCTTGGAGGGAGGCAATCAGCCCCAGCATTTT.